The 32 T cell receptor beta chains presented below share a single source sample, sequenced in a study of OX40 agonist ivuxolimab in advanced cancers. Repertoires were generated with immunoSEQ multiplex PCR, while TCRdb's copy carries only in-frame clones and drops some. The table lists under 85,000 clones, more than 70% of them singletons. The source material was CD4+ or CD8+ T cells sorted from blood, sampled in a trial of the OX40 agonist ivuxolimab. The receptors here all came from an adult with an advanced solid tumor such as melanoma, head and neck, liver or kidney cancer.

This clone was seen more than once but under ten times. The genes are TRBV6-5 and TRBJ1-5; 7 nucleotides match TRBD1. This CDR3 has 13 amino acids. The germline V gene encodes CDR1 MNHEY and CDR2 SVGAGI. The CDR3 DNA reads as TGTGCTACTCAGGGGGGAATTAGACAGCCCCAGCATTTT. Protein: CATQGGIRQPQHF.

This sequence joins TRBV7-9 and TRBJ2-1, with D perhaps TRBD2 (7 bases). Trimming left V 5 bases short and J 9 bases short, with 23 bases between. The germline V gene has CDR1 SEHNR and CDR2 FQNEAQ (reference sequence). CDR3 length: 16 amino acids. The CDR3 loop reads CASSLPGGASAGEQFF. In DNA form, the CDR3 reads TGTGCCAGCAGCCTCCCTGGGGGGGCCTCCGCCGGTGAGCAGTTCTTC.

In this sample, this clone turned up once. This chain connects TRBV29-1 to TRBJ2-3, with TRBD2 identical over 14 bases. The CDR3 is 14 amino acids. V gave up 7 bases and J gave up 0 bases; unmatched junction bases: 0. The germline gives CDR1 SQVTM, CDR2 ANQGSEA. The CDR3 reads CSGTSGRSTDTQYF. The DNA of the CDR3 is TGCAGCGGGACTAGCGGGAGGAGCACAGATACGCAGTATTTT.

The chain links TRBV5-1 to TRBJ2-7, with D perhaps TRBD1 (5 bases). The CDR3 loop spans 15 amino acids. The germline V gene has CDR1 SGHRS and CDR2 YFSETQ. The germline V and J ends were trimmed by 0 bases and 6 bases, with 16 bases remaining between them. Here the CDR3 reads CASSLGQLPSSEQYF. The CDR3 bases are TGCGCCAGCAGCTTGGGACAGCTCCCTTCGAGCGAGCAGTACTTC.

The V gene is TRBV7-2, the J gene TRBJ2-1; D remains ambiguous. Germline V gene sequence: CDR1 SGHTA, CDR2 FQGNSA. The V end was cut by 5 bases, the J end by 2 bases, with 10 bases between. CDR3 length: 14 amino acids. CDR3 nucleotide sequence: TGTGCCAGCAGCCCAGCCACCGCCTACAATGAGCAGTTCTTC. It yields the protein CASSPATAYNEQFF.

The chain uses TRBV10-3 and TRBJ1-1; TRBD1 might be the D (6 bases). V dropped 6 bases and J dropped 0 bases, with 8 bases sitting between them. The germline V gene has CDR1 ENHRY and CDR2 SYGVKD. CDR3 length: 13 amino acids. This CDR3 is CAIRQGLNTEAFF. CDR3 sequence (DNA): TGTGCCATCAGGCAGGGGTTGAACACTGAAGCTTTCTTT.

The chain has TRBV19 and TRBJ1-1; TRBD1 matches at 10 bases. Trimming took 9 bases from V and 5 from J; bases not matched to a gene: 6. From germline, CDR1 is LNHDA and CDR2 SQIVND (reference sequence). This CDR3 is 13 amino acids long. The CDR3 DNA reads as TGTGCCAGCAGAGGACAGGGGGAGACTGAAGCTTTCTTT. Translating gives CASRGQGETEAFF.

The chain couples TRBV28 to TRBJ2-1; possible D gene TRBD2, 6 bases. The CDR3 sequence is 14 residues long. Germline V CDR1 and CDR2: MDHEN, SYDVKM. Trimming removed 11 bases from V and 6 bases from J, with 20 bases in between. CDR3 amino acids: CAAKPRRGSNEQFF. Written as DNA, the CDR3 is TGTGCCGCAAAGCCTAGGAGGGGTAGCAATGAGCAGTTCTTC.

The rearrangement uses TRBV6-5 and TRBJ2-3; 8 bases are shared with TRBD1. The CDR3 covers 15 residues. Per the germline V gene, CDR1 is MNHEY and CDR2 is SVGAGI. V lost 4 bases, J lost 3 bases, and 6 bases stayed unmatched. DNA for the CDR3: TGTGCCAGCAGTTCCCAGGGGGCACGTACAGATACGCAGTATTTT. Translated: CASSSQGARTDTQYF.

The rearrangement links TRBV19 to TRBJ1-2, with a tentative D call TRBD1 (5 bases). CDR3 size: 14 residues. Germline CDR1 is LNHDA and CDR2 is SQIVND (reference sequence). Between the trimmed V and J ends, which lost 3 bases and 5 bases, there was a span of 13 bases. As DNA, the CDR3 is TGTGCCAGTAGTATCTCCGACAGTTGGTATGGCTACACCTTC. Translated, it gives CASSISDSWYGYTF. Using reference TRBV19 and TRBJ1-2 for the parts outside the CDR3, the full variable domain is DGGITQSPKYLFRKEGQNVTLSCEQNLNHDAMYWYRQDPGQGLRLIYYSQIVNDFQKGDIAEGYSVSREKKESFPLTVTSAQKNPTAFYLCASSISDSWYGYTFGSGTRLTVV.

The chain joins TRBV2 to TRBJ1-5; the D gene is possibly TRBD1 (5 bases). CDR3 length: 14 residues. The ends were cut back, 2 bases at V and 6 bases at J, with 11 bases in the middle. Per the germline V gene, CDR1 is SNHLY and CDR2 is FYNNEI. CDR3 sequence reads: CASSETGVGQPQHF. CDR3 coding DNA: TGTGCCAGCAGTGAAACGGGGGTCGGTCAGCCCCAGCATTTT.

CDR3 residues: CSVAHLDTQYF. CDR3 in DNA: TGCAGCGTTGCCCACTTAGATACGCAGTATTTT. The V call is TRBV29-1, the J call TRBJ2-3; D gene uncertain. V gave up 4 bases and J gave up 5 bases, with 7 bases separating them. Per the germline V gene, CDR1 is SQVTM and CDR2 is ANQGSEA. The CDR3 length is 11 residues.

The chain employs TRBV6-6 and TRBJ2-7; 10 nucleotides agree with TRBD2. Losses at the gene ends were 1 base for V and 5 bases for J; bases not matched to a gene: 8. The CDR3 totals 16 residues. Germline values: CDR1 MNHNY, CDR2 SVGAGI (reference sequence). This CDR3 reads CASSYYSGGAGNEQYF. The CDR3 DNA sequence: TGTGCCAGCAGTTACTACAGCGGGGGGGCTGGTAACGAGCAGTACTTC.

CDR3 protein: CASSRERTGELFF. For the CDR3, the DNA is TGTGCCAGCAGTCGGGAGCGGACCGGGGAGCTGTTTTTT. The rearrangement uses TRBV5-6 and TRBJ2-2, with a weak D call TRBD2 (6 bases). Germline V gene lookup returns CDR1 SGHDT and CDR2 YYEEEE. CDR3 length: 13 amino acids. With 5 bases removed from V and 5 bases from J, the gap between germline ends came to 10 bases. Supplemented by reference TRBV5-6 and TRBJ2-2, the full variable domain reads DAGVTQSPTHLIKTRGQQVTLRCSPKSGHDTVSWYQQALGQGPQFIFQYYEEEERQRGNFPDRFSGHQFPNYSSELNVNALLLGDSALYLCASSRERTGELFFGEGSRLTVL.

The chain links TRBV2 to TRBJ2-7; maybe TRBD1 (7 bases). V lost 9 bases and J 2 bases, leaving 11 bases between the germline ends. Germline CDR1 reads SNHLY; CDR2 reads FYNNEI. The length of the CDR3 is 12 residues. CDR3 sequence: CARGGQPYEQYF. The CDR3 DNA is TGTGCCAGGGGGGGACAGCCCTACGAGCAGTACTTC.

V is TRBV19 and J is TRBJ1-5, with 7 nucleotides matching TRBD1. This CDR3 has 14 residues. V lost 8 bases, J lost 2 bases, and 6 bases stayed unmatched. CDR1 and CDR2 (germline): LNHDA, SQIVND (reference sequence). The DNA for the CDR3 is TGTGCCAGTGGGGACAGTGGCGGCAATCAGCCCCAGCATTTT. As protein: CASGDSGGNQPQHF.

The chain links TRBV7-2 to TRBJ1-1; tentatively, D is TRBD1 (6 bases). Germline loops: CDR1 SGHTA, CDR2 FQGNSA. This CDR3 comprises 16 residues. V was pared by 2 bases and J by 0 bases, with 13 bases between. The CDR3, as DNA: TGTGCCAGCAGCTTAAGGGGGGGCCTTATGAACACTGAAGCTTTCTTT. Translating gives CASSLRGGLMNTEAFF.

V is TRBV6-5 and J is TRBJ2-3; the D gene is possibly TRBD2 (5 bases). The germline CDR1 and CDR2 sequences are MNHEY and SVGAGI. The CDR3 totals 13 residues. Trimming cost V 9 bases and J 2 bases, with 12 bases left between them. CDR3 coding DNA: TGTGCCAGTAGGGAGCGGCCCACAGATACGCAGTATTTT. Translation gives CASRERPTDTQYF.

The chain combines TRBV2 with TRBJ1-4; D is unclear. The germline V and J ends were trimmed by 5 bases and 0 bases, with 7 bases remaining between them. CDR3 length equals 14 residues. Germline V gene lookup returns CDR1 SNHLY and CDR2 FYNNEI. CDR3 nucleotides: TGTGCCAGCAGTAGGTCATCAACTAATGAAAAACTGTTTTTT. This sequence encodes CASSRSSTNEKLFF.

The chain has TRBV6-1 and TRBJ1-3; no firm D call. Germline V gene lookup returns CDR1 MNHNS and CDR2 SASEGT. This CDR3 comprises 15 residues. Trimming took off 1 base at V and 0 bases at J, with 7 bases between the two ends. The CDR3 spells CASSEVSLSGNTIYF. CDR3 bases: TGTGCCAGCAGTGAAGTTTCCCTCTCTGGAAACACCATATATTTT.

The chain links TRBV7-2 to TRBJ2-7; no firm D call. CDR1 and CDR2 (germline): SGHTA, FQGNSA. V was shortened by 2 bases and J by 6 bases, with 8 bases between the two germline ends. The CDR3 contains 12 residues. CDR3: CASSLNSGEQYF. CDR3 DNA sequence: TGTGCCAGCAGCTTAAACTCCGGCGAGCAGTACTTC.

Here the CDR3 reads CASSRGTSGGGTDTQYF. DNA for the CDR3: TGTGCCAGCAGCAGAGGGACTAGCGGGGGAGGGACAGATACGCAGTATTTT. The chain is built from TRBV28 and TRBJ2-3; 14 bases are shared with TRBD2. The CDR3 sequence is 17 residues long. The germline CDR1 and CDR2 sequences are MDHEN and SYDVKM. J was trimmed by 3 bases and V by 6 bases; bases with no gene match: 8. The full variable domain, in which reference TRBV28 and TRBJ2-3 provide the parts outside the CDR3, is DVKVTQSSRYLVKRTGEKVFLECVQDMDHENMFWYRQDPGLGLRLIYFSYDVKMKEKGDIPEGYSVSREKKERFSLILESASTNQTSMYLCASSRGTSGGGTDTQYFGPGTRLTVL.

This chain links TRBV28 with TRBJ2-5, with D possibly TRBD2 on 6 matching bases. Trimming removed 2 bases from V and 5 bases from J, with 9 bases in between. The CDR3 covers 13 residues. Germline V gives CDR1 MDHEN, CDR2 SYDVKM. The CDR3 nucleotides are TGTGCCAGCAGTTTAGGCGGGGTGGAGACCCAGTACTTC. It encodes CASSLGGVETQYF.

V and J are TRBV30 and TRBJ2-3; D gene unclear. The CDR3 is 15 residues long. Germline assignment: CDR1 GTSNPN and CDR2 SVGIG (reference sequence). Trimming cost V 0 bases and J 0 bases, with 10 bases left between them. CDR3 amino acids: CAWSVLWSSTDTQYF. The CDR3 DNA sequence: TGTGCCTGGAGTGTACTTTGGAGTAGCACAGATACGCAGTATTTT. Full variable domain (missing parts from reference TRBV30 and TRBJ2-3): SQTIHQWPATLVQPVGSPLSLECTVEGTSNPNLYWYRQAAGRGLQLLFYSVGIGQISSEVPQNLSASRPQDRQFILSSKKLLLSDSGFYLCAWSVLWSSTDTQYFGPGTRLTVL.

The rearrangement uses TRBV18 and TRBJ2-5; TRBD1 agrees at 7 bases. V lost 6 bases, J lost 0 bases, and 7 bases stayed unmatched. CDR3 size: 15 residues. Germline assignment: CDR1 KGHSH and CDR2 LQKENI. CDR3 in amino acids: CASSRRTGNQETQYF. CDR3 nucleotide sequence: TGTGCCAGCTCTCGGCGGACAGGCAACCAAGAGACCCAGTACTTC.

This chain joins TRBV5-1 and TRBJ2-7; D is ambiguous. Germline V gene data show CDR1 as SGHRS and CDR2 as YFSETQ. The germline V and J ends were trimmed by 0 bases and 0 bases, with 7 bases remaining between them. The CDR3 covers 14 residues. The CDR3 sequence: CASSLVSSSYEQYF. The CDR3 DNA is TGCGCCAGCAGCTTGGTATCGAGCTCCTACGAGCAGTACTTC.

The V call is TRBV7-9, the J call TRBJ1-1; TRBD1 is a possible D gene (6 bases). From germline, CDR1 is SEHNR and CDR2 FQNEAQ (reference sequence). The CDR3 is 15 amino acids. Trimming shortened V by 5 bases and J by 5 bases, and 18 bases separated the two germline ends. The CDR3 region is CASSTRTVLTTEAFF. The CDR3 DNA sequence: TGTGCCAGCAGCACGCGGACAGTTCTTACTACTGAAGCTTTCTTT.

This chain's CDR3 is CARRGERNEQFF. The CDR3 coding sequence is TGTGCCAGGCGGGGGGAGCGTAATGAGCAGTTCTTC. The V gene is TRBV9, the J gene TRBJ2-1, with TRBD2 matching over 8 bases. This CDR3 contains 12 residues. Germline loops: CDR1 SGDLS, CDR2 YYNGEE. The V and J ends lost 8 bases and 7 bases, in that order; junction bases with no gene match: 5. Looking up the rest from reference TRBV9 and TRBJ2-1 gives the full variable domain: DSGVTQTPKHLITATGQRVTLRCSPRSGDLSVYWYQQSLDQGLQFLIQYYNGEERAKGNILERFSAQQFPDLHSELNLSSLELGDSALYFCARRGERNEQFFGPGTRLTVL.

This clone was detected once. The CDR3 DNA sequence: TGTGCCAGCAGCCGATGGGGGGGGCAAAGCTCCTACGAGCAGTACTTC. This codes for CASSRWGGQSSYEQYF. This rearrangement joins TRBV27 to TRBJ2-7; tentatively, D is TRBD2 (7 bases). CDR1 and CDR2 (germline): MNHEY, SMNVEV (reference sequence). This CDR3 spans 16 amino acids. Trimming removed 6 bases from V and 0 bases from J, with 18 bases in between.

The chain couples TRBV19 to TRBJ2-5; D not certain. The germline V gene encodes CDR1 LNHDA and CDR2 SQIVND (reference sequence). The CDR3 contains 14 residues. The germline V and J ends were trimmed by 3 bases and 5 bases, with 13 bases remaining between them. CDR3 amino acids: CASSMTATEETQYF. For the CDR3, the DNA is TGTGCCAGTAGTATGACCGCCACCGAGGAGACCCAGTACTTC. Combining the CDR3 with reference TRBV19 and TRBJ2-5 gives the whole variable domain DGGITQSPKYLFRKEGQNVTLSCEQNLNHDAMYWYRQDPGQGLRLIYYSQIVNDFQKGDIAEGYSVSREKKESFPLTVTSAQKNPTAFYLCASSMTATEETQYFGPGTRLLVL.

J is TRBJ2-3 and V is TRBV29-1, with 10 bases that match TRBD1. The CDR3 sequence is 13 residues long. From germline, CDR1 is SQVTM and CDR2 ANQGSEA. V was pared by 6 bases and J by 4 bases, with 4 bases of the junction left unmatched. The CDR3 loop is CSVRDRGPDTQYF. The CDR3 region has the DNA TGCAGCGTCCGGGACAGGGGCCCAGATACGCAGTATTTT.

The rearrangement joins TRBV12-5 to TRBJ2-3, with TRBD2 identical over 9 bases. The ends lost 6 bases at V and 4 bases at J; junction bases unmatched: 5. CDR1 and CDR2 (germline): LGHNT, FRNRAP. The CDR3 is made up of 14 amino acids. The CDR3: CASGRGGAADTQYF. The CDR3 region has the DNA TGTGCTAGTGGCCGCGGGGGGGCGGCAGATACGCAGTATTTT.